The entry below gives a single TCR beta chain sequence along with its context. The clone's antigen remains unknown. Per-nucleotide qualities are absent, and no much larger clonotype sits a single base away. Libraries came from the immunoSEQ multiplex PCR assay. TCRdb limited this immuneACCESS table to in-frame rearrangements with V and J called. A share of clones is missing; checked studies link under half to unresolved V genes, and the rest is unexplained. Present in this sample are 90,000 to 100,000 clones, over 60% of which were seen just once. Clones ranked in the top ten supply roughly a tenth of the sample. This record belongs to a study of control samples from healthy donors and cancer patients (dated by TCRdb to the early 2020s). From the cysteine up to the phenylalanine, the CDR3 has a length of 14 residues. Only CDR3 DNA is held: 42 bases, read in frame from base 1. The germline V gene supplies CDR1 SGHDN and CDR2 FVKESK. After removal of 1 base from V and 4 bases from J, the junction retains 2 bases not matched to a gene.

The clonotype comes from a woman aged 25 to 39 in good health. The sequenced sample was blood. The rearrangement joined TRBV14 to TRBJ1-2; 8 bases in between match TRBD1. The bases are TGTGCCAGCAGCCAAGGGACAGGGATCTATGGCTACACCTTC. It translates to CASSQGTGIYGYTF.